The clone carrying this T cell receptor beta chain was seen many times. What it binds is not known. V lost 0 bases to trimming and J lost 13 bases, with 17 bases between them. CDR3 length equals 15 residues. The germline V gene has CDR1 SGHRS and CDR2 YFSETQ. The source of the sample is a study of identical twins. Study findings and constraints: Out-of-frame beta chain sequences displayed weaker excess sharing between twins. Zero-insertion analyses might be partly confounded by invariant T cells like MAIT and iNKT. Insertion counts were lower in abundant cord blood beta clonotypes, a trend that memory repertoires did not show. Conclusions leaned on cross-sectional statistical analysis and did not track the same donors over time.

TCRdb re-called the 5' RACE reads through MiXCR, storing one row per CDR3 protein. The repertoire holds roughly 230,000 distinct CDR3 sequences, with approximately 8.3% as singletons. This sample also appeared in a second study, on yellow fever vaccine responses in identical twins.

Input material: CD8+ T cells sorted from blood. The source is a woman aged 18 to 35 in good health. The V and J genes are TRBV5-1 and TRBJ1-6; D gene uncertain. The chain's CDR3 is CASSLVDSQKIPLHF. In DNA form, the CDR3 reads TGCGCCAGCAGCTTGGTGGATTCCCAAAAAATTCCCCTCCACTTT.